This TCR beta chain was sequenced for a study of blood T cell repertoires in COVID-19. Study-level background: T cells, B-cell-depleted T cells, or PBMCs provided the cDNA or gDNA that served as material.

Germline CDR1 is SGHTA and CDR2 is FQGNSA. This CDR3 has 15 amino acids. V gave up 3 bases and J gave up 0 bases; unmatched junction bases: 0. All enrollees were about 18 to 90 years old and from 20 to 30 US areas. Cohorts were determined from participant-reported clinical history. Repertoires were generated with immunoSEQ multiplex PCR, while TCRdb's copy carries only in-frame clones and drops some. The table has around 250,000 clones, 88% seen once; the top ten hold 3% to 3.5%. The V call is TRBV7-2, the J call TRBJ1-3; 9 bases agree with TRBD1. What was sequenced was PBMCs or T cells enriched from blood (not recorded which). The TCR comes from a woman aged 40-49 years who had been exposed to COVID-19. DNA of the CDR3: TGTGCCAGCAGCTTGACAGGGGGCTCTGGAAACACCATATATTTT. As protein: CASSLTGGSGNTIYF.